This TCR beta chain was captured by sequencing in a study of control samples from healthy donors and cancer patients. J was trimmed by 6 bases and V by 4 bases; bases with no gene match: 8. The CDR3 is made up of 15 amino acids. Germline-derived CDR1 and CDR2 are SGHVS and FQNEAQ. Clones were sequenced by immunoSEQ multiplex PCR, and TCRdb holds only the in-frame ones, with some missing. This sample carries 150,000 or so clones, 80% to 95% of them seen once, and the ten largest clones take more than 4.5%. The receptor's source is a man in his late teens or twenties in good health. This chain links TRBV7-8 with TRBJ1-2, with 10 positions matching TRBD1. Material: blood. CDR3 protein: CASSWSRDRGDGYTF. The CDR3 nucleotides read TGTGCCAGCAGCTGGTCCCGGGACAGGGGCGATGGCTACACCTTC.